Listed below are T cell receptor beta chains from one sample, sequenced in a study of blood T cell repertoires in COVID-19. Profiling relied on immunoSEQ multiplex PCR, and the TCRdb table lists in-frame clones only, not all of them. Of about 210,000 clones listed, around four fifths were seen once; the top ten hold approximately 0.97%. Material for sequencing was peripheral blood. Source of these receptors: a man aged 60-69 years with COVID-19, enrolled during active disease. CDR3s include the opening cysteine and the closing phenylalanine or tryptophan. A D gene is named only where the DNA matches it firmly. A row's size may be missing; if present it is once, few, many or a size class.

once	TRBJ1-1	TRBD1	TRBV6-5	TGTGCCAGCAGGCTCGAACAGGGGGCCCACACTGAAGCTTTCTTT	CASRLEQGAHTEAFF
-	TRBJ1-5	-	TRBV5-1	TGCGCCAGCAGCGCGTGGGGCGATAGCAATCAGCCCCAGCATTTT	CASSAWGDSNQPQHF
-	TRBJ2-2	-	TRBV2	TGTGCCAGCAGCCCCGACAGGAACACCGGGGAGCTGTTTTTT	CASSPDRNTGELFF
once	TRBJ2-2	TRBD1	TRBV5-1	TGCGCCAGTGGGACAGGGGGCACCGGGGAGCTGTTTTTT	CASGTGGTGELFF
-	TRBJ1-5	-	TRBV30	TGTGCCTGGAGTGTACCCCAGGGTAGCCAGCCCCAGCATTTT	CAWSVPQGSQPQHF
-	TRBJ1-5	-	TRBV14	TGTGCCAGCAGCCCCCGGGGCAGACAGGTCCGCAATCAGCCCCAGCATTTT	CASSPRGRQVRNQPQHF
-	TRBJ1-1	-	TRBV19	TGTGCCAGTAGTCTGGGATGGAGGACTGAAGCTTTCTTT	CASSLGWRTEAFF
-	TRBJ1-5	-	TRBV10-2	TGCGCCAGCAGTCCGTTACAGGGAGGGCAGCCCCAGCATTTT	CASSPLQGGQPQHF
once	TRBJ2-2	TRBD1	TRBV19	TGTGCCAGTAGTATAGTGGGTCAGGGGGCGAGGACCGGGGAGCTGTTTTTT	CASSIVGQGARTGELFF
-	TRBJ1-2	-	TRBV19	TGTGCCAGTAGTATAGCTTCCGGTTTGTATGGCTACACCTTC	CASSIASGLYGYTF
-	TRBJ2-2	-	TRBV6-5	TGTGCCAGCAGAACCTATGGGAACACCGGGGAGCTGTTTTTT	CASRTYGNTGELFF
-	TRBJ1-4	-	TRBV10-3	TGTGCCATCAGCGCGGGAGGTGGTGAAAAACTGTTTTTT	CAISAGGGEKLFF
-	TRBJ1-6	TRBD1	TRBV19	TGTGCCAGTCGGGACAGTTATAATTCACCCCTCCACTTT	CASRDSYNSPLHF
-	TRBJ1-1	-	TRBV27	TGTGCCAGCACCAGAACCGACAGGTGGGCTGAAGCTTTCTTT	CASTRTDRWAEAFF
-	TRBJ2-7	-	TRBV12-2	TGTGCAAGTCGCTTCCGATCATTTGGCCCATACGAGCAGTACTTC	CASRFRSFGPYEQYF
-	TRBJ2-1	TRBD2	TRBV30	TGTGCCTGGAGTACTAGCGGAGACTACAATGAGCAGTTCTTC	CAWSTSGDYNEQFF
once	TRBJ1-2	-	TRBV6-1	TGTGCCAGCAGTGTAGGAGGGGATGGCTACACCTTC	CASSVGGDGYTF
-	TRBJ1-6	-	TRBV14	TGTGCCAGCAGCCTAGGACAACGGTATAATTCACCCCTCCACTTT	CASSLGQRYNSPLHF
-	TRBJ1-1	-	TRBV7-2	TGTGCCAGCAGCCCCGGGTTACGGAACACTGAAGCTTTCTTT	CASSPGLRNTEAFF
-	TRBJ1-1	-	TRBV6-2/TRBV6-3	TGTGCCAGCAGTTCCCTGACAGGAAGCCTTACTGAAGCTTTCTTT	CASSSLTGSLTEAFF
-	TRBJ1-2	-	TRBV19	TGTGCCAGTAGTCCATGGTGGGGGGCTAACTATGGCTACACCTTC	CASSPWWGANYGYTF
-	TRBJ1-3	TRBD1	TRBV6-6	TGTGCCAGCAGTTACGGGACAGGGAACTCTGGAAACACCATATATTTT	CASSYGTGNSGNTIYF
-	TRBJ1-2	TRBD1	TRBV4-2	TGTGCCAGCAGCCAAGGAAGGACAGGGAGAGGCTATGGCTACACCTTC	CASSQGRTGRGYGYTF
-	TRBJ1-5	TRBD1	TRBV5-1	TGCGCCAGCGGGACAGGACCCGATCAGCCCCAGCATTTT	CASGTGPDQPQHF
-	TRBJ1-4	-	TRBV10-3	TGTGCCATCAGGGGGGGGAACGAAAAACTGTTTTTT	CAIRGGNEKLFF
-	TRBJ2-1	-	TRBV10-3	TGTGCCATCAGTGATCTCACAGCCGACTCCTACAATGAGCAGTTCTTC	CAISDLTADSYNEQFF
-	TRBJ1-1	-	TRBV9	TGTGCCAGCAGCGTAGAAGGGAGGGGCACTGAAGCTTTCTTT	CASSVEGRGTEAFF
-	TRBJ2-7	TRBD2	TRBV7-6	TGTGCCAGCAGTTCTCGACTAGCGCCATCCTACGAGCAGTACTTC	CASSSRLAPSYEQYF
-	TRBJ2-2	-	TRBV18	TGTGCCAGCTCACCAGGCAGGCTGAACACCGGGGAGCTGTTTTTT	CASSPGRLNTGELFF
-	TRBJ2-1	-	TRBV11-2	TGTGCCAGCAGCCCTCTACGCTCCTACAATGAGCAGTTCTTC	CASSPLRSYNEQFF
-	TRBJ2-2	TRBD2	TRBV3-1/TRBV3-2	TGTGCCAGCAGCCTACACATGGGACTAGCGGGAGGAGCGGTCACCGGGGAGCTGTTTTTT	CASSLHMGLAGGAVTGELFF
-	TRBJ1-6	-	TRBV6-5	TGTGCCAGCTTCCAGGGGAATGATTCACCCCTCCACTTT	CASFQGNDSPLHF
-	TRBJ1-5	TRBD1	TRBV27	TGTGCCAGCAGTTTAAGTCGGACAGGGGGTCAGCCCCAGCATTTT	CASSLSRTGGQPQHF
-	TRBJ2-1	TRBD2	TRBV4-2	TGTGCCAGCAGCCAGGAATTAGCGGGAGGGACTTACAATGAGCAGTTCTTC	CASSQELAGGTYNEQFF
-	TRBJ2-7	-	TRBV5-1	TGCGCCAGCGGGCGGGGTCGAGACTACGAGCAGTACTTC	CASGRGRDYEQYF
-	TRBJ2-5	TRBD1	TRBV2	TGTGCCAGCAGGAGAGGGGGCTGGGAGACCCAGTACTTC	CASRRGGWETQYF
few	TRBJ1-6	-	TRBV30	TGTGCCTGGAGAAGGACAACATATTCACCCCTCCACTTT	CAWRRTTYSPLHF
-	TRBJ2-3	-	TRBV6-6	TGTGCCACGGCCACAGGGCCAGATACGCAGTATTTT	CATATGPDTQYF
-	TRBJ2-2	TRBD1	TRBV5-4	TGTGCCAGCAGCTTGGGTTCGACAGGGGACACCGGGGAGCTGTTTTTT	CASSLGSTGDTGELFF
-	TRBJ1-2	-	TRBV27	TGTGCCAGCACGTCAGTCCGCTCATTCCATGGCTACACCTTC	CASTSVRSFHGYTF
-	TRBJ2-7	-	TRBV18	TGTGCCAGCTCACCGAGTTCGGGGGATACCGAGCAGTACTTC	CASSPSSGDTEQYF
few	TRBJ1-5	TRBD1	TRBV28	TGTGCCAGCAGGTGGACAGGGGGTGATCAGCCCCAGCATTTT	CASRWTGGDQPQHF
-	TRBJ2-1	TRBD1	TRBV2	TGTGCCAGCAGGACAGGGGTGAGGGCCTACAATGAGCAGTTCTTC	CASRTGVRAYNEQFF
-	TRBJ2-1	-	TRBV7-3	TGTGCCAGCAGCATCGACCGGGACTTGAATGAGCAGTTCTTC	CASSIDRDLNEQFF
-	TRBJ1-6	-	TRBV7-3	TGTGCCAGCAGCTTAGCGCCCTATAATTCACCCCTCCACTTT	CASSLAPYNSPLHF
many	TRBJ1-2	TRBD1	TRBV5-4	TGTGCCAGCAGCTTGGTATTGGGACAGGGGGGCTACACCTTC	CASSLVLGQGGYTF
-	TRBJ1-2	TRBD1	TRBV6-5	TGTGCCAGCAGATCGACAGGGGCCTATGGCTACACCTTC	CASRSTGAYGYTF
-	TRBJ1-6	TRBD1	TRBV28	TGTGCCAGCAGTAACCTACAGGGGGCAGCCCACTTT	CASSNLQGAAHF
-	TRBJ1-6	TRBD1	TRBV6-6	TGTGCCAGCAGGACCCCACAGGGGACTAATTCACCCCTCCACTTT	CASRTPQGTNSPLHF
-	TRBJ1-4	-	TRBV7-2	TGTGCCAGCAGCTTAACGAGACTCGAGAATGAAAAACTGTTTTTT	CASSLTRLENEKLFF